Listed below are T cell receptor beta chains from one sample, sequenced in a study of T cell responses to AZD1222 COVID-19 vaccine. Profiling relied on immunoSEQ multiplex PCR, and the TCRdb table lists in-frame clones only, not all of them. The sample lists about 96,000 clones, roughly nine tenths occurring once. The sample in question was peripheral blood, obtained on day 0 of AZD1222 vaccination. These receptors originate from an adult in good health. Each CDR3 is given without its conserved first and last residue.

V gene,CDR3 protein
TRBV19,ASSLGIPYDEKLF
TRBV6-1,ASSDRTAGQPQH
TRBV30,AWSWGNTEAF
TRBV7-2,ASSPRGSNSPLH
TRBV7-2,ASSFLGVSSYNEQF
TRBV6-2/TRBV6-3,ASSYGGVSQPQH
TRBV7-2,ASSLELPQGQNSPLH
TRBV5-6,ASSLTVFVGYT
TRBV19,ASSKGGANNEKLF
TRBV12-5,ASGLVGGPNTEAF
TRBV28,ASSLGQAPGGYT
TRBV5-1,ASRAGGSNEKLF
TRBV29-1,SVDTTFSGYYGYT
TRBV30,AWSATGLSGNTIY
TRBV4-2,ASIRVADHEAF
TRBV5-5,ASSSERFDSYGYT
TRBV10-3,AISASQGREEKLF
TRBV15,ATSRSNGGYNSPLH
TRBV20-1,RADRAYEQY
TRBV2,ASTRGSTNTGELF
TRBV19,ASSDHSAGSGNEQF
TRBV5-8,ASSLPNSPLH
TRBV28,ASSQFPYEQY
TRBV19,ASSMGQAHSGNTIY
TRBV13,ASSLRGNGYT
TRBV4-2,ASSQDLAGMNTEAF
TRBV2,ASNRQGGVDTQY
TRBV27,ASSSSTDEETQY
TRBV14,ASSGGTASGNTIY
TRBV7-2,ASNDRGNQPQH
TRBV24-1,ATGVGQGATDTQY
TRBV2,ASRTSGSYEQY
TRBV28,ASKNYVGVSPLH
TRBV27,ASSLAGSGPGELF
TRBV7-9,ASSLGQGVYGYT
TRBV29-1,SVEQRTNTGELF
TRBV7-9,ASSAGLAGGDYEQY
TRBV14,ATLGLGGGPDTQY
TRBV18,ASSPPSGTGELF
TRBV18,ASSPGQLHGYT
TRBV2,ASSEYDEKLF
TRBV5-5,ASLAPPGDTQY
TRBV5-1,ASSLGQGATEAF
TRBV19,ASSITSNQPQH
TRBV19,ASNRGQPNQPQH
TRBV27,ASSLSRSGTGGQY
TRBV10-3,AISTTGGNSPLH
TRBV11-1,ASNHGWDTEAF
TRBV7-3,ASSSGLAGTDTQY
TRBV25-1,ASSDRAQNPEQF
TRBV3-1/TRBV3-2,ASSRRPAGQENTGELF